The rows below give T cell receptor beta chains drawn from one sample of a study of T-cell memory formation after mild COVID-19. TCRdb re-called the 5' RACE reads with MiXCR, one entry per CDR3 protein. This sample yields roughly 120,000 distinct CDR3 sequences, of which approximately 15% are seen a single time; 14% belongs to the top ten. Material for sequencing was PBMCs or a T cell subset sorted from them (not recorded which). Receptors were obtained from an adult woman who had mild COVID-19 (a few samples of this study predate the infection). Cell type and time point are not known. Each CDR3 is given with its conserved first and last residue. Fields, in order: V gene, clone size, J gene, D gene, CDR3 protein, CDR3 DNA. A D gene is named only where the DNA matches it firmly. Rows give clone size only sometimes, using once, few, many, or a class for an expanded clone.

TRBV4-1	NA	TRBJ2-7	TRBD1	CASSQALRQGSYEQYF	TGCGCCAGCAGCCAAGCCCTAAGACAGGGGAGCTACGAGCAGTACTTC
TRBV7-9	few	TRBJ1-2	NA	CASRHSGAGANYGYTF	TGTGCCAGCCGACACTCGGGGGCAGGGGCAAACTATGGCTACACCTTC
TRBV5-1	NA	TRBJ1-1	NA	CASSLDPTATMNTEAFF	TGCGCCAGCAGCTTGGACCCAACGGCTACAATGAACACTGAAGCTTTCTTT
TRBV12-3/TRBV12-4	many	TRBJ2-3	TRBD2	CASTPLAGNTDTQYF	TGTGCCAGCACCCCCCTAGCGGGAAACACAGATACGCAGTATTTT
TRBV5-1	few	TRBJ2-5	TRBD2	CASSSGTSVQETQYF	TGCGCCAGCAGTTCGGGGACTAGCGTTCAAGAGACCCAGTACTTC
TRBV30	NA	TRBJ2-7	TRBD1	CAWSWTGYEQYF	TGTGCCTGGAGTTGGACAGGGTACGAGCAGTACTTC
TRBV5-1	few	TRBJ2-7	TRBD1	CASSSPGQGNEQYF	TGCGCCAGCAGCTCTCCAGGACAGGGCAACGAGCAGTACTTC
TRBV7-8	NA	TRBJ2-7	NA	CASSFGQSSYEQYF	TGTGCCAGCAGCTTCGGACAGAGCTCCTACGAGCAGTACTTC
TRBV29-1	NA	TRBJ2-7	NA	CSVEDRTLSYEQYF	TGCAGCGTTGAAGATCGGACACTGTCCTACGAGCAGTACTTC
TRBV2	few	TRBJ2-5	NA	CASSWGTRETQYF	TGTGCCAGCAGTTGGGGGACAAGGGAGACCCAGTACTTC
TRBV5-1	few	TRBJ1-2	NA	CASSLGAENGYTF	TGCGCCAGCAGCTTGGGGGCGGAAAATGGCTACACCTTC
TRBV7-2	few	TRBJ2-4	TRBD1	CASSLVVGTGGIQYF	TGTGCCAGCAGCTTAGTTGTTGGGACAGGGGGTATTCAGTACTTC
TRBV12-3/TRBV12-4	few	TRBJ2-7	NA	CASALGLYEQYF	TGTGCCAGCGCCCTGGGGCTGTACGAGCAGTACTTC
TRBV11-2	NA	TRBJ2-7	NA	CASSFQGYRISDGHMESYEQYF	TGTGCCAGCAGCTTTCAGGGGTACCGAATTTCGGACGGCCACATGGAGTCCTACGAGCAGTACTTC
TRBV7-9	few	TRBJ1-1	NA	CASSLGMGGHTEAFF	TGTGCCAGCAGCTTAGGAATGGGCGGGCACACTGAAGCTTTCTTT
TRBV2	few	TRBJ1-5	NA	CASSVVARTGLSIQPQHF	TGTGCCAGCAGCGTAGTGGCGAGAACAGGGCTTTCTATTCAGCCCCAGCATTTT
TRBV19	once	TRBJ1-2	NA	CASSKQGTANYGYTF	TGTGCCAGTAGTAAACAGGGAACCGCTAACTATGGCTACACCTTC
TRBV7-8	few	TRBJ1-1	NA	CASSSYRYTGTLMNTEAFF	TGTGCCAGCAGCTCTTACCGGTACACCGGGACTCTCATGAACACTGAAGCTTTCTTT
TRBV30	few	TRBJ2-2	TRBD2	CAWSPASGTGELFF	TGTGCCTGGAGTCCGGCTAGCGGGACCGGGGAGCTGTTTTTT